The rows below give T cell receptor beta chains drawn from one sample of a study of cytomegalovirus exposure and HLA in healthy donors. Sequencing used immunoSEQ multiplex PCR; TCRdb keeps in-frame clones, though not all of them. The sample lists about 220,000 clones, 88% occurring once. Material for sequencing was PBMCs. The receptors derive from a woman aged 18-29 years in good health and CMV-seronegative. Each CDR3 is given with its conserved first and last residue. Some rows mark clone size as missing; the rest say once, few, many or name a class of expanded clone.

j_gene | v_gene | abundance | CDR3aa
TRBJ2-2 | TRBV4-3 | NA | CASSQDSRTGYSNTGELFF
TRBJ2-7 | TRBV18 | once | CASSPWGDGEQYF
TRBJ2-7 | TRBV6-1 | NA | CASSEFSWGLYEQYF
TRBJ2-7 | TRBV23-1 | NA | CASSPYRPAGYEQYF
TRBJ2-3 | TRBV9 | NA | CASSVESVGGTDTQYF
TRBJ1-2 | TRBV9 | NA | CASSVARQGLNYGYTF
TRBJ1-3 | TRBV11-1 | NA | CASSLQEGNTIYF
TRBJ2-7 | TRBV13 | NA | CASSLALGTSGSTNEQYF
TRBJ2-7 | TRBV7-2 | NA | CASSSGLKAYEQYF
TRBJ1-1 | TRBV5-1 | many | CASSTNPGQGTEAFF
TRBJ2-1 | TRBV27 | NA | CAIRRGGAYNEQFF
TRBJ1-3 | TRBV2 | few | CASSEGGYGNTIYF
TRBJ1-1 | TRBV30 | few | CAWTRGGITEAFF